Each of the 20 T cell receptor beta chains below was sequenced from the same sample in a study of T-cell reconstitution after alpha-beta-depleted transplantation in children. The TCRbeta library was prepared with unique molecular identifiers. TCRdb re-analysed the PCR reads in MiXCR, keeping a single row per CDR3 protein. This table has about 200,000 distinct CDR3 sequences, 7% to 9% appearing once. Sequencing was performed on PBMCs, mostly from graft donor cells, taken 360 days after TCRalphabeta/CD19-depleted stem cell transplant. Receptors originate from a male patient aged 2 to 10 who had a stem cell transplant for acute myeloid leukemia, so the T cells may come from the graft donor.

V and J are TRBV12-3 or TRBV12-4 and TRBJ2-1; D is unresolved. The CDR3 covers 14 residues. With 9 bases removed from V and 4 bases from J, the gap between germline ends came to 16 bases. The CDR3 coding sequence is TGTGCCAGTACCCGGATTGGACCATACAATGAGCAGTTCTTC. It encodes CASTRIGPYNEQFF.

This clonotype was seen ten or more times. The chain carries TRBV12-3 or TRBV12-4 and TRBJ2-1; 8 nucleotides align to TRBD2. The CDR3 has 17 amino acids. The V and J ends lost 3 bases and 0 bases, in that order; junction bases with no gene match: 7. The CDR3 DNA follows: TGTGCCAGCAGTTTGGCGTGGCGGGAGGTCTCCTACAATGAGCAGTTCTTC. Protein: CASSLAWREVSYNEQFF.

This clonotype turned up a few times. The chain has TRBV5-6 and TRBJ2-1, with D unclear. The CDR3 is made up of 14 amino acids. Trimming removed 3 bases at V and 4 bases at J, with 11 bases between. The germline V gene has CDR1 SGHDT and CDR2 YYEEEE. CDR3 amino acids: CASSSSWVYNEQFF. The CDR3 region has the DNA TGTGCCAGCAGCTCCTCATGGGTTTACAATGAGCAGTTCTTC.

The gene calls are TRBV5-1 and TRBJ2-7; a possible D gene is TRBD2 (6 bases). The length of the CDR3 is 15 residues. V lost 0 bases and J lost 2, with 12 bases in between. Germline V gene data show CDR1 as SGHRS and CDR2 as YFSETQ. The DNA for the CDR3 is TGCGCCAGCAGCTTGGAGGGCGGGGCAGCCTACGAGCAGTACTTC. Translating gives CASSLEGGAAYEQYF. The whole variable domain, filled in from reference TRBV5-1 and TRBJ2-7, reads KAGVTQTPRYLIKTRGQQVTLSCSPISGHRSVSWYQQTPGQGLQFLFEYFSETQRNKGNFPGRFSGRQFSNSRSEMNVSTLELGDSALYLCASSLEGGAAYEQYFGPGTRLTVT.

The rearrangement joins TRBV11-2 to TRBJ1-2; D gene ambiguous. Germline V gene sequence: CDR1 SGHAT, CDR2 FQNNGV. V shed 7 bases and J shed 4 bases, with 19 bases lying between them. CDR3 length equals 15 residues. The CDR3 DNA reads as TGTGCCAGCAACATTATCGGGCGCGCCGCCTATGGCTACACCTTC. Protein sequence: CASNIIGRAAYGYTF.

This clonotype was counted many times. This chain uses TRBV5-1 with TRBJ1-3; 7 bases are a match to TRBD1. Trimming at V came to 4 bases and at J to 1 base, leaving 5 bases not matched to a gene. The CDR3 sequence is 15 residues long. CDR1 is SGHRS and CDR2 is YFSETQ in the germline V gene. In DNA, the CDR3 is TGCGCCAGCAGCCCCCGGACAGGTTCTGGAAACACCATATATTTT. Residues: CASSPRTGSGNTIYF. Based on the CDR3 plus reference TRBV5-1 and TRBJ1-3, the full variable domain is KAGVTQTPRYLIKTRGQQVTLSCSPISGHRSVSWYQQTPGQGLQFLFEYFSETQRNKGNFPGRFSGRQFSNSRSEMNVSTLELGDSALYLCASSPRTGSGNTIYFGEGSWLTVV.

V is TRBV13 and J is TRBJ2-6, with D tentatively TRBD1 (5 bases). The V end lost 0 bases, the J end lost 6 bases, and 21 bases lay between the germline ends. Germline V CDR1 and CDR2: PRHDT, FYEKMQ (reference sequence). This CDR3 spans 19 amino acids. The CDR3 spells CASSLGQGTPLEKANVLTF. Here the CDR3 DNA reads TGTGCCAGCAGCTTAGGGCAGGGTACCCCTCTTGAGAAGGCCAACGTCCTGACTTTC.

Many counts were recorded for this clonotype. This chain connects TRBV25-1 to TRBJ2-1, with 10 bases fitting TRBD2. J gave up 4 bases and V 10 bases, and 4 bases lay outside the gene matches. Germline V CDR1 and CDR2: MGHDK, SYGVNS. The CDR3 is 13 amino acids. The CDR3 reads CATGLAEYNEQFF. The CDR3 bases are TGTGCCACCGGACTAGCGGAATACAATGAGCAGTTCTTC. Looking up the rest from reference TRBV25-1 and TRBJ2-1 gives the full variable domain: EADIYQTPRYLVIGTGKKITLECSQTMGHDKMYWYQQDPGMELHLIHYSYGVNSTEKGDLSSESTVSRIRTEHFPLTLESARPSHTSQYLCATGLAEYNEQFFGPGTRLTVL.

The chain is built from TRBV6-5 and TRBJ1-4; D is undetermined. Germline V gene sequence: CDR1 MNHEY, CDR2 SVGAGI. The CDR3 covers 17 residues. Trimming took 4 bases from V and 3 from J, leaving 18 bases between them. The CDR3 DNA reads as TGTGCCAGCAGTTCCAGTACCGCGGTTTCGGCTAATGAAAAACTGTTTTTT. Translation: CASSSSTAVSANEKLFF.

This clonotype has a count of ten or more. The J gene is TRBJ2-2, the V gene TRBV3-1; TRBD2 matches 7 bases. The CDR3 contains 15 residues. The V segment lost 1 base and the J segment 5 bases; nucleotides outside the gene matches: 4. CDR1 and CDR2 from the germline V gene are LGHDT and YNNKEL (reference sequence). The CDR3 spells CASSQVAGGTGELFF. The CDR3 nucleotides are TGTGCCAGCAGCCAAGTAGCCGGGGGGACCGGGGAGCTGTTTTTT.

This clonotype was counted only a few times. CDR3 DNA sequence: TGCAGCGTTGGGCAGGGGGCAACTGAAGCTTTCTTT. It encodes CSVGQGATEAFF. The rearrangement uses TRBV29-1 and TRBJ1-1; 8 bases align to TRBD1. Germline loops: CDR1 SQVTM, CDR2 ANQGSEA. This CDR3 comprises 12 residues. V dropped 4 bases and J dropped 5; count of bases not matched to a gene: 3.

This clonotype was recorded at least ten times. The chain employs TRBV11-2 and TRBJ1-1; D gene uncertain. This CDR3 spans 13 amino acids. Germline V gives CDR1 SGHAT, CDR2 FQNNGV. V was pared by 0 bases and J by 8 bases, with 10 bases between. CDR3 DNA: TGTGCCAGCAGCTTAGATTATGGCGTCGAAGCTTTCTTT. Protein: CASSLDYGVEAFF.

This clonotype was seen at least ten times. V and J are TRBV28 and TRBJ2-7, with a tentative D call TRBD1 (5 bases). The CDR3 has 10 residues. Germline V CDR1 and CDR2: MDHEN, SYDVKM. The V end lost 8 bases, the J end lost 3 bases, and 5 bases lay between the germline ends. CDR3 DNA sequence: TGTGCCAGCGGACACTACGAGCAGTACTTC. It codes for CASGHYEQYF.

V is TRBV7-2 and J is TRBJ1-5; no definite D call. In germline, CDR1 is SGHTA, CDR2 FQGNSA. The CDR3 loop spans 15 amino acids. The V end lost 4 bases, the J end lost 4 bases, and 14 bases lay between the germline ends. The CDR3 loop is CASSYRLSANQPQHF. CDR3 nucleotide sequence: TGTGCCAGCAGCTATCGGTTGTCGGCTAATCAGCCCCAGCATTTT.

There are a few counts of this clonotype. This chain connects TRBV7-9 to TRBJ1-1; the match to TRBD1 covers 8 bases. Germline lookup yields CDR1 SEHNR and CDR2 FQNEAQ (reference sequence). The CDR3 consists of 15 residues. Germline trimming cut 2 bases from V and 4 bases from J; bases unmatched to any gene: 6. CDR3 nucleotide sequence: TGTGCCAGCAGCTTATCGACAGGGGAGGTCACTGAAGCTTTCTTT. Protein product: CASSLSTGEVTEAFF.

The sample holds many counts of this clonotype. This rearrangement joins TRBV2 to TRBJ2-5; 9 bases fit TRBD1. This CDR3 has 14 residues. The J segment lost 6 bases and the V segment lost 7 bases, leaving 9 bases of the junction unmatched. The germline gives CDR1 SNHLY, CDR2 FYNNEI. The CDR3 sequence is CASIVTGGGKTQYF. CDR3 in DNA: TGTGCCAGCATAGTAACAGGGGGCGGTAAGACCCAGTACTTC.

The chain is built from TRBV2 and TRBJ2-3; D is perhaps TRBD2 (5 bases). Between the trimmed V and J ends, which lost 2 bases and 5 bases, there was a span of 11 bases. Germline lookup yields CDR1 SNHLY and CDR2 FYNNEI. The length of the CDR3 is 14 residues. CDR3 sequence reads: CASSEFQAGDTQYF. The CDR3 bases are TGTGCCAGCAGTGAATTCCAGGCGGGAGATACGCAGTATTTT.

The chain has TRBV29-1 and TRBJ1-6; a possible D gene is TRBD1 (6 bases). V was trimmed by 5 bases and J by 0 bases, leaving 11 bases between them. This CDR3 contains 15 residues. From germline, CDR1 is SQVTM and CDR2 ANQGSEA. The CDR3 spells CSVRQESSYNSPLHF. CDR3 in DNA: TGCAGCGTTCGACAGGAGAGCTCCTATAATTCACCCCTCCACTTT. The whole variable domain, remainder taken from reference TRBV29-1 and TRBJ1-6, is SAVISQKPSRDICQRGTSLTIQCQVDSQVTMMFWYRQQPGQSLTLIATANQGSEATYESGFVIDKFPISRPNLTFSTLTVSNMSPEDSSIYLCSVRQESSYNSPLHFGNGTRLTVT.

This clonotype showed up many times. V usage is TRBV28 and J usage is TRBJ1-2; 11 bases match TRBD1. Trimming removed 5 bases from V and 7 bases from J; junction bases left unmatched: 9. CDR1 is MDHEN, CDR2 SYDVKM, per germline. The CDR3 extends over 15 amino acids. The CDR3: CASSLSDRGPPGYTF. CDR3 bases: TGTGCCAGCAGTCTCTCGGACAGGGGGCCCCCTGGCTACACCTTC.

This clonotype came up many times. The chain employs TRBV20-1 and TRBJ2-2; tentatively, D is TRBD2 (5 bases). The CDR3 runs 13 residues. Trimming took 4 bases from V and 4 from J, leaving 10 bases between them. Germline values: CDR1 DFQATT, CDR2 SNEGSKA (reference sequence). In DNA form, the CDR3 reads TGCAGTGCTAAACGGGGTAGCACCGGGGAGCTGTTTTTT. Protein sequence: CSAKRGSTGELFF.